This T cell receptor (beta chain) emerged from a study of tumor-infiltrating lymphocytes in glioblastoma multiforme. Findings of the study overall: Just one glioblastoma patient contributed to the TCR-mutation comparison. Unequal TCR RNA per T cell might skew measured clone sizes. Functional subtype sorting of these T cells was not performed.

The CDR3 is 14 amino acids. Germline CDR1 reads SQVTM; CDR2 reads ANQGSEA. Losses at the gene ends were 4 bases for V and 4 bases for J; bases not matched to a gene: 6. A word on this clonotype: Its antigen remains unidentified.

Multiple V-beta primers and a C-beta primer amplified TCRB from RNA. TCRB cDNA was made from 0.4 to 0.6 ug total RNA. TCRdb called the multiplex PCR reads again in MiXCR, with one record for every CDR3 protein. This table holds more than 13,000 distinct CDR3 sequences, roughly 74% found once. V gene TRBV29-1 combines with J gene TRBJ2-5; the match to TRBD2 covers 10 bases. The sample was brain tumor tissue. The sequence came from a male donor with glioblastoma. The CDR3 loop reads CSVAGSGGRETQYF. The CDR3 nucleotides are TGCAGCGTTGCCGGTAGCGGGGGGAGAGAGACCCAGTACTTC. Using reference TRBV29-1 and TRBJ2-5 for the parts outside the CDR3, the full variable domain is SAVISQKPSRDICQRGTSLTIQCQVDSQVTMMFWYRQQPGQSLTLIATANQGSEATYESGFVIDKFPISRPNLTFSTLTVSNMSPEDSSIYLCSVAGSGGRETQYFGPGTRLLVL.